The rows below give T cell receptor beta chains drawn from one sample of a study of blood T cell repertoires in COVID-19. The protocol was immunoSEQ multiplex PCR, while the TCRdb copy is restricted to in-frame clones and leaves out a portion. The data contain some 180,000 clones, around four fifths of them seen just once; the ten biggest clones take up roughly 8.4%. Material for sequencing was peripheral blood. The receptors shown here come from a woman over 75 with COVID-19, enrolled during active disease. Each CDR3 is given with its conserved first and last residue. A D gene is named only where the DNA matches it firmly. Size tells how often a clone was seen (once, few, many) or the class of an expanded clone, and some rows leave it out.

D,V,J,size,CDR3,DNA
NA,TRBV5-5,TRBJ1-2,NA,CASSLGGVFGYTF,TGTGCCAGCAGCTTGGGGGGCGTCTTTGGCTACACCTTC
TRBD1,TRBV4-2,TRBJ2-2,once,CASSPRTGVTGELFF,TGTGCCAGCAGCCCCCGGACAGGGGTAACCGGGGAGCTGTTTTTT
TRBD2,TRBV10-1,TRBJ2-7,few,CASSEPRTSGGKGSYEQYF,TGCGCCAGCAGTGAGCCCCGGACTAGCGGGGGCAAAGGTTCCTACGAGCAGTACTTC
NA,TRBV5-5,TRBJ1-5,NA,CASSWSRDSNQPQHF,TGTGCCAGCAGCTGGTCCAGGGATAGCAATCAGCCCCAGCATTTT
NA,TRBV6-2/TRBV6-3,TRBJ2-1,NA,CASSPLGSSYNEQFF,TGTGCCAGCAGCCCTTTGGGGAGCTCCTACAATGAGCAGTTCTTC
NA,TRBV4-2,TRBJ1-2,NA,CASSQEPRVLGYGYTF,TGTGCCAGCAGCCAAGAGCCGCGCGTACTAGGGTATGGCTACACCTTC
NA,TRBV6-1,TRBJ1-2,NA,CASSEAFGVTLYGYTF,TGTGCCAGCAGTGAAGCGTTCGGGGTAACGCTCTATGGCTACACCTTC
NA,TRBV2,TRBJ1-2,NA,CASSEVSGGWYGYTF,TGTGCCAGCAGTGAGGTCTCAGGAGGGTGGTATGGCTACACCTTC
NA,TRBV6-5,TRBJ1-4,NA,CASRSSATNEKLFF,TGTGCCAGCAGATCTTCTGCAACTAATGAAAAACTGTTTTTT
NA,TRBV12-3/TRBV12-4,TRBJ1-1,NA,CASSSVLATEAFF,TGTGCCAGCAGTTCCGTGTTGGCCACTGAAGCTTTCTTT
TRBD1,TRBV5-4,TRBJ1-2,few,CASSSPSPGTADGYTF,TGTGCCAGCAGCTCGCCCTCTCCCGGGACAGCGGATGGCTACACCTTC
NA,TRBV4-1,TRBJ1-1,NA,CASSQGVGVGAFF,TGCGCCAGCAGCCAAGGAGTCGGAGTAGGAGCTTTCTTT
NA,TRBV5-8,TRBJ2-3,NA,CASSPSGTDTQYF,TGTGCCAGCAGCCCGTCGGGCACAGATACGCAGTATTTT
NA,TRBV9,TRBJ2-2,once,CASSVGRNTGELFF,TGTGCCAGCAGCGTAGGCAGGAACACCGGGGAGCTGTTTTTT
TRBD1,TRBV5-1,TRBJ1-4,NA,CASSVGTAKEKLFF,TGCGCCAGCAGCGTTGGGACAGCCAAGGAAAAACTGTTTTTT
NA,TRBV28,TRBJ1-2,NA,CASSLWGQVYGYTF,TGTGCCAGCAGCCTGTGGGGACAAGTCTATGGCTACACCTTC
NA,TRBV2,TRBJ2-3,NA,CASSVGPPLSTDTQYF,TGTGCCAGCAGTGTTGGGCCTCCCTTAAGCACAGATACGCAGTATTTT
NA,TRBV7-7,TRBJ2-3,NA,CASSLVEGTDTQYF,TGTGCTAGCAGCTTAGTAGAGGGCACAGATACGCAGTATTTT
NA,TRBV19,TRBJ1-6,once,CASGLSLALDSPLHF,TGTGCCAGTGGACTGAGCCTAGCCTTAGATTCACCCCTCCACTTT
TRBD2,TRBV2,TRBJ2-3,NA,CASSTSGHGGDTQYF,TGTGCCAGCAGCACTAGCGGGCATGGGGGGGATACGCAGTATTTT
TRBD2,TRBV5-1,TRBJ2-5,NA,CASSLGIAGSETQYF,TGCGCCAGCAGCTTGGGAATAGCGGGGTCGGAGACCCAGTACTTC
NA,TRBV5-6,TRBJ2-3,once,CASTRSRITDTQYF,TGTGCCAGCACTCGGAGCCGTATCACAGATACGCAGTATTTT
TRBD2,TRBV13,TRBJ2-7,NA,CASSLRSSGRAGYEQYF,TGTGCCAGCAGCTTAAGGTCTAGCGGGAGGGCCGGGTACGAGCAGTACTTC
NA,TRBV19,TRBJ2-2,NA,CAIQQGLGTGELFF,TGTGCCATACAACAGGGTCTGGGCACCGGGGAGCTGTTTTTT
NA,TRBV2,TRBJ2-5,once,CASSGGDFQETQYF,TGTGCCAGCAGTGGCGGGGACTTCCAAGAGACCCAGTACTTC
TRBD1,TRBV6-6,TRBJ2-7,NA,CASSPTGGKGEQYF,TGTGCCAGCAGTCCCACAGGGGGCAAGGGCGAGCAGTACTTC
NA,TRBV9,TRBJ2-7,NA,CASSVGGGGSSEQYF,TGTGCCAGCAGCGTAGGTGGGGGCGGCTCCTCCGAGCAGTACTTC
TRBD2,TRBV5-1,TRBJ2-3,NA,CASSGGLANTDTQYF,TGCGCCAGCAGCGGCGGACTAGCGAACACAGATACGCAGTATTTT
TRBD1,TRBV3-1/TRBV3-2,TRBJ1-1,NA,CASSQEVGTGTEAFF,TGTGCCAGCAGCCAAGAGGTCGGGACAGGGACTGAAGCTTTCTTT
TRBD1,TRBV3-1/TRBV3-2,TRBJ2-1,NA,CASSPRDRGGNEQFF,TGTGCCAGCAGCCCAAGGGACAGGGGCGGCAATGAGCAGTTCTTC
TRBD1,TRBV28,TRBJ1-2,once,CAYRQGEGYTF,TGTGCCTACCGACAGGGCGAAGGCTACACCTTC
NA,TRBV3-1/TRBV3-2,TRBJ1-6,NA,CASSQAQRNNSPLHF,TGTGCCAGCAGCCAAGCACAGAGAAATAATTCACCCCTCCACTTT
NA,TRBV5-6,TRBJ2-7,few,CASNDGSSYEQYF,TGTGCCAGCAACGACGGGAGCTCCTACGAGCAGTACTTC
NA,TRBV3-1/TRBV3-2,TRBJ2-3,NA,CASSQVSGSRGDTQYF,TGTGCCAGCAGCCAAGTCAGCGGTTCTAGAGGGGATACGCAGTATTTT
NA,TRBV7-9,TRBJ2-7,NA,CASSPYGQGVSYEQYF,TGTGCCAGCAGCCCCTATGGCCAGGGCGTATCCTACGAGCAGTACTTC
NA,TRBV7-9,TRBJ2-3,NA,CASEEGVRQDTQYF,TGTGCCTCCGAAGAGGGGGTCCGCCAAGATACGCAGTATTTT
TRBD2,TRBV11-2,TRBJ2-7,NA,CASSDRSGAEVFYEQYF,TGTGCCAGCAGCGATCGAAGCGGGGCAGAGGTGTTCTACGAGCAGTACTTC
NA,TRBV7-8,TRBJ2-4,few,CASSHSIAKNIQYF,TGTGCCAGCAGTCACAGTATAGCCAAAAACATTCAGTACTTC
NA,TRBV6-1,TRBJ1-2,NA,CASGRRGMDGYTF,TGTGCCAGCGGGAGACGGGGGATGGATGGCTACACCTTC
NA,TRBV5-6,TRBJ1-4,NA,CASRRDRNYNEKLFF,TGTGCCAGCAGGCGCGACAGGAACTATAATGAAAAACTGTTTTTT
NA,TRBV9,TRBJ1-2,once,CASSVNLWGVGGYTF,TGTGCCAGCAGCGTAAACCTATGGGGGGTTGGCGGCTACACCTTC
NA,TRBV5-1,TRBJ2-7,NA,CASSLSGGAFYEQYF,TGCGCCAGCAGCTTATCGGGCGGGGCTTTCTACGAGCAGTACTTC
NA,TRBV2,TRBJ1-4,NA,CASSGAEEKLFF,TGTGCCAGCTCAGGGGCCGAGGAAAAACTGTTTTTT
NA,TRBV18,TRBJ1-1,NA,CASSPGRMNTEAFF,TGTGCCAGCTCACCGGGGAGGATGAACACTGAAGCTTTCTTT
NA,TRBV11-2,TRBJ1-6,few,CASSLERWSPLHF,TGTGCCAGCAGCTTAGAGCGTTGGTCACCCCTCCACTTT
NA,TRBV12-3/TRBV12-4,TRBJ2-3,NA,CATKRWTDTQYF,TGTGCCACAAAGAGGTGGACAGATACGCAGTATTTT
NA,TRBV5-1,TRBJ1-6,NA,CASSLASGLGSPLHF,TGCGCCAGCAGCTTGGCCTCAGGGCTCGGATCACCCCTCCACTTT
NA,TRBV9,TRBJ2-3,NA,CASSVGLRTSIDTQYF,TGTGCCAGCAGCGTAGGTCTTCGGACAAGTATAGATACGCAGTATTTT
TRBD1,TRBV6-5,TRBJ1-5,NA,CASSRDRGKDQPQHF,TGTGCCAGCAGTCGTGACAGGGGAAAGGATCAGCCCCAGCATTTT
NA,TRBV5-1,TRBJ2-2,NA,CASSTRQGPTGELFF,TGCGCCAGCAGCACCCGGCAGGGTCCGACCGGGGAGCTGTTTTTT
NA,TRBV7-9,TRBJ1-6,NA,CASHRGGSYNSPLHF,TGTGCCAGCCACCGAGGGGGTTCCTATAATTCACCCCTCCACTTT
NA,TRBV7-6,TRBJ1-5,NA,CASSLEENQPQHF,TGTGCCAGCAGCTTAGAGGAGAATCAGCCCCAGCATTTT
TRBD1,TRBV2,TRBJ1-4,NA,CATQGAGEKLFF,TGTGCCACTCAGGGGGCAGGTGAAAAACTGTTTTTT
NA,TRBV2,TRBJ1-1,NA,CASSGNRRTEAFF,TGTGCCAGCAGTGGGAACAGAAGGACTGAAGCTTTCTTT
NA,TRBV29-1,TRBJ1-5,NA,CSVSTGSLSNQPQHF,TGCAGCGTTTCTACAGGGAGCCTCAGCAATCAGCCCCAGCATTTT
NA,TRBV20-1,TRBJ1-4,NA,CSATRTEKLFF,TGCAGTGCTACTCGGACAGAAAAACTGTTTTTT
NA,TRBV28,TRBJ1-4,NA,CASTLGGLGTNEKLFF,TGTGCCAGCACCTTGGGGGGTCTGGGAACTAATGAAAAACTGTTTTTT